Listed below are T cell receptor beta chains from one sample, sequenced in a study of cytomegalovirus exposure and HLA in healthy donors. Produced via immunoSEQ multiplex PCR; TCRdb's table is partial and in-frame only. The table has fewer than 85,000 clones, around 79% seen once. Sequencing was performed on PBMCs. The receptors here all came from a male donor in good health and CMV-seropositive. Both conserved end residues are part of each CDR3. A D gene is named only where the DNA matches it firmly. Size tells how often a clone was seen (once, few, many) or the class of an expanded clone, and some rows leave it out.

j_call | clone_size | d_call | v_call | cdr3_nt | cdr3_aa
TRBJ2-3 | . | TRBD1 | TRBV2 | TGTGCCAGCAGTGGGCAGGGGGCCATGACAGATACGCAGTATTTT | CASSGQGAMTDTQYF
TRBJ2-3 | . | TRBD2 | TRBV15 | TGTGCCACCAGCATGGGACTAGCGGGGGACACAGATACGCAGTATTTT | CATSMGLAGDTDTQYF
TRBJ1-1 | . | TRBD1 | TRBV5-4 | TGTGCCAGCAGCGTAACAGGGGGAGTCACTGAAGCTTTCTTT | CASSVTGGVTEAFF
TRBJ1-6 | . | TRBD1 | TRBV11-2 | TGTGCCAGCAGCTCCGGACAGGGTAATTCACCCCTCCACTTT | CASSSGQGNSPLHF
TRBJ2-7 | . | TRBD2 | TRBV28 | TGTGCCAGTGCGGGACAGCGAAAAGGACTAGCGGGGCCGCGGTACTTC | CASAGQRKGLAGPRYF
TRBJ1-6 | few | . | TRBV6-5 | TGTGCCAGCGGGAGGACGTCTAGATATTCACCCCTCCACTTT | CASGRTSRYSPLHF
TRBJ2-3 | . | TRBD2 | TRBV10-3 | TGTGCCATCAGTACGGGACTAGGTGAAGGCACAGATACGCAGTATTTT | CAISTGLGEGTDTQYF
TRBJ1-2 | . | TRBD1 | TRBV9 | TGTGCCAGCAGCCTTAGCACCACAGGGGAGTTTAACTATGGCTACACCTTC | CASSLSTTGEFNYGYTF
TRBJ2-7 | . | . | TRBV5-3 | TGTGCCAGAAGCACCCCCTGGCCATATTCCTCCTACGAGCAGTACTTC | CARSTPWPYSSYEQYF
TRBJ2-7 | few | . | TRBV5-6 | TGTGCCAGCAGCCCGCTCCCGAGGGCAGCTTACGAGCAGTACTTC | CASSPLPRAAYEQYF
TRBJ1-1 | . | . | TRBV29-1 | TGCAGCGTTGAAGACAGAAAGAACACTGAAGCTTTCTTT | CSVEDRKNTEAFF